This record concerns one T cell receptor (beta chain) sequence. The target antigen is unknown. This CDR3 comprises 12 residues. Germline CDR1 ENHRY, CDR2 SYGVKD. The J segment lost 13 bases and the V segment lost 6 bases, leaving 10 bases of the junction unmatched. Each donor was healthy, and each was a bone marrow donor. The entry originates in a study of cytomegalovirus exposure and HLA in healthy donors. The wider study: Earlier sequencing of some 190 million T cells yielded 90 million to 140 million unique TCR beta sequences. General study points: CMV antigen specificity of a few CMV-associated chains was confirmed in vitro. The authors enumerated roughly 180 TCR beta chains as linked to cytomegalovirus.

With 60 Vbeta and 13 Jbeta primers, the PCR was carried out. TCRdb's table, derived via immunoSEQ multiplex PCR, lists solely in-frame clones and lacks some. The table includes 210,000 or so clones, 80% to 90% detected once. The chain is built from TRBV10-3 and TRBJ2-5; TRBD1 aligns across 8 bases. The sequence came from a man under 40 in good health and CMV-seronegative. Material: PBMCs. Here the CDR3 DNA reads TGTGCCATCAGCGATGACAGGGGCGCCGCGTACTTC. Its protein is CAISDDRGAAYF.